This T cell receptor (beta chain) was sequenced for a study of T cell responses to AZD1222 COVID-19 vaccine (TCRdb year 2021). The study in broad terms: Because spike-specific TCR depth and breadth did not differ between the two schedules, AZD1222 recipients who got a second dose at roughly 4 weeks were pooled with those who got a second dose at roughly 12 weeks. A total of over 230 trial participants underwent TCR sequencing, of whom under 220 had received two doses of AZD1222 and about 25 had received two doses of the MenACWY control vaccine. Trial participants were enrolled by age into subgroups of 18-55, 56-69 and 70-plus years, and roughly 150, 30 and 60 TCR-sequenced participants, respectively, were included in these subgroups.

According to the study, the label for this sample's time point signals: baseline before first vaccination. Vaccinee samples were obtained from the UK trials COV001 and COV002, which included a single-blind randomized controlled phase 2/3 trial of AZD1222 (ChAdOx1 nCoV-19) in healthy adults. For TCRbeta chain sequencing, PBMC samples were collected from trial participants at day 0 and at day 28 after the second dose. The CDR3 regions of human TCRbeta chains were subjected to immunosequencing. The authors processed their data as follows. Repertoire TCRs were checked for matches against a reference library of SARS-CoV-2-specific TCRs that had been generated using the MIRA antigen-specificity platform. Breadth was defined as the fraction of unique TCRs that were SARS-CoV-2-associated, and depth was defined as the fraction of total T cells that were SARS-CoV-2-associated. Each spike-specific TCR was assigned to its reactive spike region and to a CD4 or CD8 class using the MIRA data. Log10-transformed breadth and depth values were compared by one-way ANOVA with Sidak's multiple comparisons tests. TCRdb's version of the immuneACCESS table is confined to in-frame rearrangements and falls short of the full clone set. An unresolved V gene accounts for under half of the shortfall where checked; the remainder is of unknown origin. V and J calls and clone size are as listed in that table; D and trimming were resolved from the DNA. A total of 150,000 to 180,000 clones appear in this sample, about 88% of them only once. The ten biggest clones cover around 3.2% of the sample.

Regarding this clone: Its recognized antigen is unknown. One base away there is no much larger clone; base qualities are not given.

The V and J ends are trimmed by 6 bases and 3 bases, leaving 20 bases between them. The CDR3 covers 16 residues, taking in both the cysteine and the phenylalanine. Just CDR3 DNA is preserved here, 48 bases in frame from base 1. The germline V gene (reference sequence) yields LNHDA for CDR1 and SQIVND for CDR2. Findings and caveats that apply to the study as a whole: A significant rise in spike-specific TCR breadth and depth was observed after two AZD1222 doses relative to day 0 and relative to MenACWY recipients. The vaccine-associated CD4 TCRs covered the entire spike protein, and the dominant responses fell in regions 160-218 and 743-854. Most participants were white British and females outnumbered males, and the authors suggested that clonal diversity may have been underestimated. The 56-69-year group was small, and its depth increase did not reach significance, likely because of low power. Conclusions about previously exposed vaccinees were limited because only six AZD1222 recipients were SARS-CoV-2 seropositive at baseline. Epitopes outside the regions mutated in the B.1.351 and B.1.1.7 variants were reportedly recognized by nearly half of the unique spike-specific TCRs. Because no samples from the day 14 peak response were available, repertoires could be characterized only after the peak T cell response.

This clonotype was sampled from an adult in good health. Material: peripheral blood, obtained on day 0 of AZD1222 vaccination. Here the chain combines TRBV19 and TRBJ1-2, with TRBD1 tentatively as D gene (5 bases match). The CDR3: CASSLRAQGYHYGYTF. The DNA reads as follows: TGTGCCAGTAGCCTCAGGGCTCAGGGCTATCACTATGGCTACACCTTC. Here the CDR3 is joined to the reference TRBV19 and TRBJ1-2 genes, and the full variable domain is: DGGITQSPKYLFRKEGQNVTLSCEQNLNHDAMYWYRQDPGQGLRLIYYSQIVNDFQKGDIAEGYSVSREKKESFPLTVTSAQKNPTAFYLCASSLRAQGYHYGYTFGSGTRLTVV.